These 3 T cell receptor beta chains were all obtained from the same sample, sequenced in a study of early T cells in non-severe SARS-CoV-2 infection. A single record per CDR3 protein comes from TCRdb applying MiXCR to the 5' RACE reads. The repertoire includes 50,000 to 75,000 distinct CDR3 sequences, 4.5% to 7.5% of them detected once, and less than 3.5% sits in the top ten. Source: whole blood, taken at baseline. The origin of the receptors is an adult who was a healthcare worker with PCR-confirmed SARS-CoV-2 infection or an uninfected control (not recorded which).

This clonotype has at least ten counts. In DNA, the CDR3 is TGTGCCATCAGTGACCCGGTGAGGGGGGAGACCCAGTACTTC. Protein: CAISDPVRGETQYF. The genes are TRBV10-3 and TRBJ2-5; weak D call: TRBD1 (6 bases). V was trimmed by 3 bases and J by 5 bases, leaving 13 bases between them. Germline V lookup: CDR1 ENHRY, CDR2 SYGVKD. The CDR3 length is 14 residues.

This clonotype has ten or more counts. The chain has TRBV24-1 and TRBJ2-3; 9 bases are shared with TRBD2. CDR3 length equals 16 residues. V dropped 4 bases and J dropped 2; count of bases not matched to a gene: 6. Germline V CDR1 and CDR2: KGHDR, SFDVKD. The CDR3 spells CATSEQTSGYTDTQYF. CDR3 in DNA: TGTGCCACCAGTGAGCAGACTAGCGGTTACACAGATACGCAGTATTTT.

The table lists this clonotype with many counts. The chain joins TRBV6-5 to TRBJ2-3; the match to TRBD2 covers 13 bases. The germline CDR1 and CDR2 sequences are MNHEY and SVGAGI. V gave up 4 bases and J gave up 0 bases; unmatched junction bases: 1. This CDR3 is built from 16 residues. The CDR3 here is CASSWGLAGSTDTQYF. CDR3 in DNA: TGTGCCAGCAGTTGGGGACTAGCGGGAAGCACAGATACGCAGTATTTT.